Listed below are T cell receptor beta chains from one sample, sequenced in a study of neurological immune-mediated disorders. One entry per CDR3 protein results from TCRdb running MiXCR on the 5' RACE reads. The profile shows fewer than 45,000 distinct CDR3 sequences, about 2.5% of them singletons. Material for sequencing was PBMCs. The receptors derive from a man under 40 with multiple sclerosis. Both conserved end residues are part of each CDR3. Fields, in order: V gene, J gene, D gene, clone size, CDR3 protein, CDR3 DNA. The D gene is left open where the match is weak. Clone sizes are given selectively: once, few, many, or a class where the clone is expanded.

v_gene: TRBV20-1
j_gene: TRBJ1-6
d_gene: TRBD1
abundance: many
CDR3aa: CSAREPGTGNYSPLHF
CDR3nt: TGCAGTGCTAGAGAACCCGGGACAGGGAATTATTCACCCCTCCACTTT

v_gene: TRBV27
j_gene: TRBJ2-2
d_gene: -
abundance: many
CDR3aa: CASSSRGGELFF
CDR3nt: TGTGCCAGCAGTTCCCGTGGCGGGGAGCTGTTTTTT

v_gene: TRBV28
j_gene: TRBJ2-2
d_gene: -
abundance: many
CDR3aa: CASSRGREHTGELFF
CDR3nt: TGTGCCAGCAGCCGCGGCAGGGAACACACCGGGGAGCTGTTTTTT

v_gene: TRBV20-1
j_gene: TRBJ2-5
d_gene: -
abundance: many
CDR3aa: CSARDIEGQETQYF
CDR3nt: TGCAGTGCTAGAGATATAGAGGGCCAAGAGACCCAGTACTTC

v_gene: TRBV7-2
j_gene: TRBJ2-3
d_gene: TRBD2
abundance: many
CDR3aa: CASSSQVGGRASTQYF
CDR3nt: TGTGCCAGCAGCTCCCAGGTGGGCGGGAGGGCTAGTACGCAGTATTTT

v_gene: TRBV5-6
j_gene: TRBJ1-5
d_gene: -
abundance: many
CDR3aa: CASSLQESNQPQHF
CDR3nt: TGTGCCAGCAGCTTGCAGGAGAGCAATCAGCCCCAGCATTTT

v_gene: TRBV20-1
j_gene: TRBJ2-1
d_gene: -
abundance: many
CDR3aa: CSARLAISYNEQFF
CDR3nt: TGCAGTGCTAGACTAGCGATCTCCTACAATGAGCAGTTCTTC

v_gene: TRBV28
j_gene: TRBJ2-3
d_gene: TRBD2
abundance: many
CDR3aa: CASTGTSGYFTDTQYF
CDR3nt: TGTGCCAGCACAGGGACTAGCGGCTACTTCACAGATACGCAGTATTTT

v_gene: TRBV10-3
j_gene: TRBJ2-7
d_gene: -
abundance: many
CDR3aa: CAISESESEQYF
CDR3nt: TGTGCCATCAGTGAGTCAGAGAGCGAGCAGTACTTC

v_gene: TRBV2
j_gene: TRBJ2-1
d_gene: TRBD2
abundance: many
CDR3aa: CATSGSGEQFF
CDR3nt: TGTGCCACTAGCGGGAGCGGTGAGCAGTTCTTC

v_gene: TRBV5-1
j_gene: TRBJ1-1
d_gene: -
abundance: many
CDR3aa: CASSFSGSTEAFF
CDR3nt: TGCGCCAGCAGCTTTTCAGGGAGCACTGAAGCTTTCTTT

v_gene: TRBV12-3/TRBV12-4
j_gene: TRBJ2-1
d_gene: -
abundance: many
CDR3aa: CASIAPGLGNEQFF
CDR3nt: TGTGCCAGCATTGCCCCCGGGTTGGGAAATGAGCAGTTCTTC

v_gene: TRBV11-1
j_gene: TRBJ2-1
d_gene: TRBD2
abundance: many
CDR3aa: CASSGLAGVIHEQFF
CDR3nt: TGTGCCAGCAGCGGACTAGCGGGAGTGATCCATGAGCAGTTCTTC

v_gene: TRBV4-3
j_gene: TRBJ1-3
d_gene: -
abundance: few
CDR3aa: CASSQEGGPGNTIYF
CDR3nt: TGCGCCAGCAGCCAAGAGGGGGGGCCTGGAAACACCATATATTTT

v_gene: TRBV10-3
j_gene: TRBJ2-7
d_gene: TRBD2
abundance: many
CDR3aa: CAISEGGRATYEQYF
CDR3nt: TGTGCCATCAGTGAAGGCGGGAGGGCCACCTACGAGCAGTACTTC

v_gene: TRBV5-1
j_gene: TRBJ2-6
d_gene: TRBD1
abundance: many
CDR3aa: CASSLAGGTGANVLTF
CDR3nt: TGCGCCAGCAGCTTGGCAGGGGGCACTGGGGCCAACGTCCTGACTTTC

v_gene: TRBV12-3/TRBV12-4
j_gene: TRBJ1-3
d_gene: -
abundance: few
CDR3aa: CASRTTGSGNTIYF
CDR3nt: TGTGCCAGCAGAACGACAGGCTCTGGAAACACCATATATTTT

v_gene: TRBV3-1
j_gene: TRBJ1-2
d_gene: -
abundance: many
CDR3aa: CASSQDRSGGYTF
CDR3nt: TGTGCCAGCAGCCAAGATCGTAGTGGTGGCTACACCTTC

v_gene: TRBV4-3
j_gene: TRBJ2-7
d_gene: -
abundance: many
CDR3aa: CASSQDQGKIYEQYF
CDR3nt: TGCGCCAGCAGCCAAGATCAGGGAAAAATCTACGAGCAGTACTTC

v_gene: TRBV7-9
j_gene: TRBJ2-1
d_gene: TRBD1
abundance: many
CDR3aa: CAGRDRLNNEQFF
CDR3nt: TGTGCCGGACGGGACAGGCTCAACAATGAGCAGTTCTTC

v_gene: TRBV10-3
j_gene: TRBJ2-1
d_gene: TRBD2
abundance: large
CDR3aa: CAIRALGGESHNEQFF
CDR3nt: TGTGCCATCAGAGCGCTCGGGGGGGAATCTCACAATGAGCAGTTCTTC

v_gene: TRBV7-2
j_gene: TRBJ1-1
d_gene: -
abundance: many
CDR3aa: CASSLQETTEAFF
CDR3nt: TGTGCCAGCAGCTTACAGGAGACCACTGAAGCTTTCTTT

v_gene: TRBV3-1
j_gene: TRBJ2-1
d_gene: TRBD2
abundance: many
CDR3aa: CASTPLGAGVYNEQFF
CDR3nt: TGTGCCAGCACACCACTTGGAGCGGGAGTCTACAATGAGCAGTTCTTC

v_gene: TRBV20-1
j_gene: TRBJ1-2
d_gene: -
abundance: many
CDR3aa: CSARTRTDYGYTF
CDR3nt: TGCAGTGCTAGGACAAGGACAGACTATGGCTACACCTTC

v_gene: TRBV20-1
j_gene: TRBJ2-3
d_gene: TRBD2
abundance: many
CDR3aa: CSARTSGNSNTQYF
CDR3nt: TGCAGTGCCCGGACTAGCGGGAACTCAAATACGCAGTATTTT

v_gene: TRBV5-6
j_gene: TRBJ1-6
d_gene: -
abundance: many
CDR3aa: CASSSRTAYNSPLHF
CDR3nt: TGTGCCAGCAGCTCTAGGACAGCCTATAATTCACCCCTCCACTTT

v_gene: TRBV5-5
j_gene: TRBJ2-5
d_gene: -
abundance: few
CDR3aa: CASSLAWGETQYF
CDR3nt: TGTGCCAGCAGCTTGGCTTGGGGAGAGACCCAGTACTTC

v_gene: TRBV6-5
j_gene: TRBJ1-2
d_gene: TRBD1
abundance: many
CDR3aa: CASSYDRDNYGYTF
CDR3nt: TGTGCCAGCAGTTACGACAGGGATAACTATGGCTACACCTTC

v_gene: TRBV4-1
j_gene: TRBJ1-5
d_gene: -
abundance: few
CDR3aa: CASSQDHGGGNQPQHF
CDR3nt: TGCGCCAGCAGCCAAGATCACGGGGGTGGTAATCAGCCCCAGCATTTT

v_gene: TRBV25-1
j_gene: TRBJ2-6
d_gene: TRBD1
abundance: many
CDR3aa: CASSETGFAGANVLTF
CDR3nt: TGTGCCAGCAGTGAGACAGGGTTTGCGGGGGCCAACGTCCTGACTTTC

v_gene: TRBV3-1
j_gene: TRBJ1-1
d_gene: -
abundance: many
CDR3aa: CASSQVQLNTEAFF
CDR3nt: TGTGCCAGCAGCCAAGTACAGTTGAACACTGAAGCTTTCTTT

v_gene: TRBV5-1
j_gene: TRBJ2-7
d_gene: TRBD1
abundance: many
CDR3aa: CASSFGTASYEQYF
CDR3nt: TGCGCCAGCAGCTTCGGGACAGCTTCCTACGAGCAGTACTTC

v_gene: TRBV11-2
j_gene: TRBJ1-2
d_gene: TRBD1
abundance: many
CDR3aa: CASSQTRGSYGYTF
CDR3nt: TGTGCCAGCAGCCAGACCAGGGGGTCCTATGGCTACACCTTC

v_gene: TRBV20-1
j_gene: TRBJ1-1
d_gene: TRBD1
abundance: many
CDR3aa: CSAEYTGATEAFF
CDR3nt: TGCAGTGCTGAGTACACAGGGGCCACTGAAGCTTTCTTT

v_gene: TRBV12-3/TRBV12-4
j_gene: TRBJ2-5
d_gene: -
abundance: many
CDR3aa: CASSSKGTPKETQYF
CDR3nt: TGTGCCAGCAGTTCCAAAGGGACACCAAAAGAGACCCAGTACTTC

v_gene: TRBV20-1
j_gene: TRBJ2-7
d_gene: TRBD1
abundance: many
CDR3aa: CSAGGGQGLSYEQYF
CDR3nt: TGCAGTGCTGGAGGGGGACAGGGGCTCTCCTACGAGCAGTACTTC

v_gene: TRBV5-1
j_gene: TRBJ2-7
d_gene: -
abundance: many
CDR3aa: CASSLGRFNSYEQYF
CDR3nt: TGCGCCAGCAGCTTGGGACGTTTCAACTCCTACGAGCAGTACTTC

v_gene: TRBV9
j_gene: TRBJ1-6
d_gene: -
abundance: many
CDR3aa: CASSPRAVNSPLHF
CDR3nt: TGTGCCAGCAGTCCCCGGGCAGTCAATTCACCCCTCCACTTT

v_gene: TRBV7-3
j_gene: TRBJ2-3
d_gene: -
abundance: many
CDR3aa: CASSLRLQRTNTDTQYF
CDR3nt: TGTGCCAGCAGCCTAAGGTTGCAGAGGACTAACACAGATACGCAGTATTTT

v_gene: TRBV12-3/TRBV12-4
j_gene: TRBJ1-2
d_gene: TRBD1
abundance: many
CDR3aa: CASSDRGGYGYTF
CDR3nt: TGTGCCAGCAGTGACAGGGGGGGCTATGGCTACACCTTC

v_gene: TRBV7-2
j_gene: TRBJ2-5
d_gene: TRBD2
abundance: many
CDR3aa: CASSVAGVQETQYF
CDR3nt: TGTGCCAGCAGTGTAGCGGGAGTCCAAGAGACCCAGTACTTC

v_gene: TRBV20-1
j_gene: TRBJ1-1
d_gene: -
abundance: medium-sized
CDR3aa: CSARRATAVTEAFF
CDR3nt: TGCAGTGCTAGAAGGGCCACGGCGGTGACTGAAGCTTTCTTT

v_gene: TRBV10-2
j_gene: TRBJ1-5
d_gene: TRBD1
abundance: -
CDR3aa: CASSSSDRGRFQPQNF
CDR3nt: TGCGCCAGCAGTTCGAGTGACAGGGGGCGGTTTCAGCCCCAGAATTTT

v_gene: TRBV11-1
j_gene: TRBJ2-7
d_gene: -
abundance: many
CDR3aa: CASSSEGRGYEQYF
CDR3nt: TGTGCCAGCAGCTCCGAGGGGCGGGGATACGAGCAGTACTTC

v_gene: TRBV20-1
j_gene: TRBJ2-7
d_gene: TRBD1
abundance: many
CDR3aa: CSARESGDSITYEQYF
CDR3nt: TGCAGTGCTAGGGAATCAGGGGACAGTATAACCTACGAGCAGTACTTC